Listed here are 22 T cell receptor beta chains from one sample, sequenced in a study of cytomegalovirus exposure and HLA in healthy donors (dated by TCRdb to 2017 to 2019). The method was the immunoSEQ multiplex PCR assay. For the multiplex PCR, a mixture combining 60 forward primers for TCR Vbeta segments and 13 reverse primers for TCR Jbeta segments was used. The immuneACCESS repertoire file appears here via TCRdb, limited to in-frame rearrangements. These files lack a portion of the clones; in checked studies, under half of the deficit traces to unresolved V genes, and the cause of the others is not known. The sample contains about 140,000 clones, approximately 86% of them found a single time. Jointly, the top ten make up 0.4% to 0.55% of the sample. The specimen sequenced was PBMCs. The receptors here all came from a middle-aged woman in good health and CMV-seronegative.

This rearrangement joins TRBV5-4 to TRBJ1-1; a possible D gene is TRBD1 (5 bases). Germline V gene sequence: CDR1 SGHNT, CDR2 YYREEE (reference sequence). The V gene lost 0 bases and the J gene lost 3 bases, with 6 bases spanning the gap. The CDR3 runs to 13 residues. CDR3 residues: CASSLEQDTEAFF. The DNA of the CDR3 is TGTGCCAGCAGCTTGGAACAGGACACTGAAGCTTTCTTT.

V is TRBV5-1 and J is TRBJ1-3; TRBD1 aligns across 11 bases. CDR1 SGHRS and CDR2 YFSETQ come from the germline V gene. With V trimmed by 5 bases and J by 8 bases, 3 bases remained unmatched. The CDR3 is made up of 13 amino acids. CDR3 DNA: TGCGCCAGCAGGGGGACAGGGGGACACACCATATATTTT. Encoded protein: CASRGTGGHTIYF.

The rearrangement links TRBV6-1 to TRBJ1-1, with D hard to call. Looked up from germline, CDR1 is MNHNS and CDR2 is SASEGT. This CDR3 region has 14 residues. The ends were cut back, 8 bases at V and 9 bases at J, with 22 bases in the middle. CDR3 sequence reads: CASHHMVSGFKAFF. The DNA for the CDR3 is TGTGCCAGCCACCACATGGTTTCCGGGTTTAAAGCTTTCTTT.

With respect to this clone: The junction departs from the called germline gene at one end, perhaps through a read error. This sequence joins TRBV11-2 and TRBJ2-7; 12 nucleotides agree with TRBD2. Per germline, CDR1 SGHAT and CDR2 FQNNGV. The CDR3 spans 15 residues. CDR3 region: CASSLGTSGPRGQYF. In nucleotides, the CDR3 is TGTGCCAGCAGTTTAGGGACTAGCGGGCCGAGGGGGCAGTACTTC.

This chain uses TRBV5-8 with TRBJ2-1; TRBD2 matches at 9 bases. The CDR3 has 17 amino acids. Germline CDR1 and CDR2: SGHTS and YDEGEE. Trimming removed 5 bases from V and 0 bases from J; junction bases left unmatched: 9. The CDR3 protein is CASRGGRAPGSYNEQFF. CDR3 sequence (DNA): TGTGCCAGCAGAGGCGGGAGGGCCCCGGGCTCCTACAATGAGCAGTTCTTC.

The chain couples TRBV30 to TRBJ2-7; a possible D gene is TRBD2 (6 bases). With 0 bases removed from V and 1 base from J, the gap between germline ends came to 13 bases. Per the germline V gene, CDR1 is GTSNPN and CDR2 is SVGIG (reference sequence). The CDR3 runs to 15 residues. The CDR3 nucleotides are TGTGCCTGGAGTGTTCCGGGGAGGAAGTCCTACGAGCAGTACTTC. Protein: CAWSVPGRKSYEQYF.

Only one count was recorded for this clone. The rearrangement links TRBV28 to TRBJ2-3; 12 nucleotides match TRBD2. The V segment lost 4 bases and the J segment 3 bases; nucleotides outside the gene matches: 8. Germline CDR1 and CDR2: MDHEN and SYDVKM. This CDR3 is 17 amino acids long. The CDR3 bases are TGTGCCAGCAGTTCCTCCCTACTAGCGGGAGGTACAGATACGCAGTATTTT. It encodes CASSSSLLAGGTDTQYF. Together with reference TRBV28 and TRBJ2-3, the CDR3 gives the full variable domain: DVKVTQSSRYLVKRTGEKVFLECVQDMDHENMFWYRQDPGLGLRLIYFSYDVKMKEKGDIPEGYSVSREKKERFSLILESASTNQTSMYLCASSSSLLAGGTDTQYFGPGTRLTVL.

The V and J genes are TRBV27 and TRBJ1-2, with D maybe TRBD1 (5 bases). CDR1 is MNHEY, CDR2 SMNVEV, per germline (reference sequence). Trimming left V 0 bases short and J 7 bases short, with 6 bases between. CDR3 length: 12 residues. CDR3 region: CASSLSGVGYTF. CDR3 nucleotides: TGTGCCAGCAGTTTATCAGGGGTTGGCTACACCTTC.

V gene TRBV7-2 combines with J gene TRBJ2-3; no definite D call. Trimming shortened V by 2 bases and J by 3 bases, and 12 bases separated the two germline ends. The CDR3 is made up of 15 amino acids. Germline lookup yields CDR1 SGHTA and CDR2 FQGNSA. This chain's CDR3 is CASSLNTHQTDTQYF. The DNA of the CDR3 is TGTGCCAGCAGCTTAAATACCCATCAGACAGATACGCAGTATTTT.

The chain recombines TRBV5-1 with TRBJ2-1, with TRBD2 matching over 10 bases. The CDR3 runs to 15 residues. V lost 2 bases and J lost 2; bases outside the gene matches: 1. Germline V CDR1 and CDR2: SGHRS, YFSETQ. This CDR3 is CASSFSGGPYNEQFF. CDR3 nucleotide sequence: TGCGCCAGCAGCTTTAGCGGGGGGCCCTACAATGAGCAGTTCTTC.

This chain uses TRBV9 with TRBJ2-7, with 9 bases lining up with TRBD1. This CDR3 comprises 15 residues. Germline V lookup: CDR1 SGDLS, CDR2 YYNGEE. V was clipped by 1 base and J by 2 bases; unmatched bases: 4. The DNA for the CDR3 is TGTGCCAGCAGCGTAAGCGGGACAGGGACCTACGAGCAGTACTTC. It translates to CASSVSGTGTYEQYF.

The chain carries TRBV7-9 and TRBJ2-3; TRBD2 aligns across 10 bases. The germline V gene encodes CDR1 SEHNR and CDR2 FQNEAQ (reference sequence). The CDR3 has 15 amino acids. V was clipped by 3 bases and J by 2 bases; unmatched bases: 2. CDR3 in amino acids: CASSLGLAITDTQYF. The CDR3 DNA reads as TGTGCCAGCAGCTTGGGACTAGCGATCACAGATACGCAGTATTTT. The entire variable domain, with the rest obtained from reference TRBV7-9 and TRBJ2-3, is as follows: DTGVSQNPRHKITKRGQNVTFRCDPISEHNRLYWYRQTLGQGPEFLTYFQNEAQLEKSRLLSDRFSAERPKGSFSTLEIQRTEQGDSAMYLCASSLGLAITDTQYFGPGTRLTVL.

The chain couples TRBV6-5 to TRBJ2-7, with 10 bases matching TRBD2. The J segment lost 5 bases and the V segment lost 3 bases, leaving 4 bases of the junction unmatched. Germline assignment: CDR1 MNHEY and CDR2 SVGAGI. CDR3 length equals 14 residues. The CDR3 DNA reads TGTGCCAGCAGTTATTCTAGCGGGAGCGACGAGCAGTACTTC. This codes for CASSYSSGSDEQYF.

The chain uses TRBV2 and TRBJ2-2, with 7 bases that match TRBD2. The CDR3 runs 14 residues. Germline V lookup: CDR1 SNHLY, CDR2 FYNNEI. V lost 7 bases, J lost 4 bases, and 6 bases stayed unmatched. CDR3 DNA: TGTGCCAGCAACCGCGGGAGTTTCACCGGGGAGCTGTTTTTT. Translation gives CASNRGSFTGELFF.

The CDR3 region has the DNA TGTGCCAGCAGCTTGTCGGGACAGGCGGGTTTACGAGGGCAGTACTTC. Amino acid sequence: CASSLSGQAGLRGQYF. The rearrangement joins TRBV7-9 to TRBJ2-7; 8 nucleotides line up with TRBD1. V lost 3 bases, J lost 9 bases, and 16 bases stayed unmatched. The CDR3 contains 16 residues. From germline, CDR1 is SEHNR and CDR2 FQNEAQ (reference sequence). Looking up the rest from reference TRBV7-9 and TRBJ2-7 gives the full variable domain: DTGVSQNPRHKITKRGQNVTFRCDPISEHNRLYWYRQTLGQGPEFLTYFQNEAQLEKSRLLSDRFSAERPKGSFSTLEIQRTEQGDSAMYLCASSLSGQAGLRGQYFGPGTRLTVT.

The gene calls are TRBV10-2 and TRBJ2-7, with TRBD2 matching 10 bases. This CDR3 comprises 14 residues. Germline V lookup: CDR1 WSHSY, CDR2 SAAADI. With 6 bases clipped from V and 6 bases from J, the junction kept 8 bases outside the gene matches. DNA of the CDR3: TGCGCCAGCAGAGTCAGCGGGAGGGCCGGCGAGCAGTACTTC. It codes for CASRVSGRAGEQYF.

The V call is TRBV6-1, the J call TRBJ2-7; possibly TRBD1 for D (6 bases). Trimming took 3 bases from V and 3 from J, leaving 15 bases between them. The CDR3 consists of 15 residues. The germline CDR1 and CDR2 sequences are MNHNS and SASEGT. Here the CDR3 DNA reads TGTGCCAGCAGTGAGGGAACAGGGTCGCTCTACGAGCAGTACTTC. As protein: CASSEGTGSLYEQYF.

The V and J genes are TRBV11-3 and TRBJ1-1; 7 nucleotides align to TRBD1. This CDR3 region has 16 residues. The V segment lost 5 bases and the J segment 4 bases; nucleotides outside the gene matches: 13. In germline, CDR1 is SGHNT, CDR2 YENEEA. CDR3 sequence (DNA): TGTGCCAGCAGCGGGATCCTACAGGGGAAGGGCACTGAAGCTTTCTTT. Protein: CASSGILQGKGTEAFF.

This clone was recorded only once. This rearrangement joins TRBV27 to TRBJ2-7, with 11 nucleotides matching TRBD2. Germline CDR1 reads MNHEY; CDR2 reads SMNVEV (reference sequence). The CDR3 is 15 amino acids. With 4 bases clipped from V and 6 bases from J, the junction kept 8 bases outside the gene matches. CDR3 sequence (DNA): TGTGCCAGCAGTTCCGTACTAGCGGGAGAGCGCGAGCAGTACTTC. Translated: CASSSVLAGEREQYF.

The genes are TRBV11-2 and TRBJ2-7, with 7 bases lining up with TRBD2. The CDR3 is 14 amino acids. Trimming at V came to 1 base and at J to 7 bases, leaving 7 bases not matched to a gene. Looked up from germline, CDR1 is SGHAT and CDR2 is FQNNGV. CDR3 DNA: TGTGCCAGCAGCTTAGCGGCGGGAGTGGGTGAGCAGTACTTC. Translation: CASSLAAGVGEQYF. Variable domain in full (rest from reference TRBV11-2 and TRBJ2-7): EAGVAQSPRYKIIEKRQSVAFWCNPISGHATLYWYQQILGQGPKLLIQFQNNGVVDDSQLPKDRFSAERLKGVDSTLKIQPAKLEDSAVYLCASSLAAGVGEQYFGPGTRLTVT.

This clone was detected only once. The chain employs TRBV9 and TRBJ1-5; TRBD1 agrees at 7 bases. This CDR3 comprises 15 residues. V shed 0 bases, J shed 4 bases, and the junction held 4 bases outside the gene matches. Germline V gene data show CDR1 as SGDLS and CDR2 as YYNGEE. This CDR3 reads CASSVAGTVNQPQHF. Here the CDR3 DNA reads TGTGCCAGCAGCGTAGCTGGGACAGTTAATCAGCCCCAGCATTTT.

Only a few counts were recorded for this clone. V is TRBV5-4 and J is TRBJ2-5; weak D call: TRBD2 (5 bases). The CDR3 covers 14 residues. Trimming took 4 bases from V and 5 from J, leaving 15 bases between them. CDR1 and CDR2 (germline): SGHNT, YYREEE (reference sequence). CDR3 sequence (DNA): TGTGCCAGCAGCACGGCGGGCTCCCAGGAGACCCAGTACTTC. This encodes CASSTAGSQETQYF.